The T cell receptor (beta chain) under discussion was sequenced for a study of blood T cell repertoires in COVID-19. Study background: Samples representing acute and convalescent COVID-19 were sourced from the United States, Italy and Spain.

During active infection, Seattle patients enrolled and were then monitored through disease. Trimming removed 3 bases from V and 7 bases from J; junction bases left unmatched: 12. This CDR3 has 15 amino acids. Germline V gene lookup returns CDR1 SGDLS and CDR2 YYNGEE. TCRdb's copy holds only in-frame clones and misses some; the assay was immunoSEQ multiplex PCR. The repertoire has roughly 50,000 clones, approximately 85% of them found once; the top ten carry under 40%. Sequencing was carried out using peripheral blood. V usage is TRBV9 and J usage is TRBJ1-1, with 7 bases identical to TRBD1. The sequence was obtained from a woman of 80 years or more with COVID-19, enrolled during active disease. The CDR3 loop reads CASSGGTALELEAFF. The CDR3, as DNA: TGTGCCAGCAGCGGCGGGACAGCCCTTGAACTTGAAGCTTTCTTT.